This T cell receptor beta chain comes out of a study of Graves' ophthalmopathy and Graves' hyperthyroidism. Findings and limits, study-wide: Clonotypes were expanded in thyroid at above 0.001 frequency, and most also appeared in blood.

If patients had other autoimmune diseases, uncontrolled infections, pregnancy or lactation, they were excluded. Thyroid ultrasound, orbital computed tomography, TRAb, serum thyroxine and clinical symptoms formed the basis of diagnosis. RNA transcripts were the template, and TCR beta CDR3 regions were amplified from them. Investigators did first-round RT-PCR with HTBI primers, then second-round multiplex PCR. TCRdb fed the multiplex PCR reads into MiXCR, producing one record per CDR3 protein. The sample has over a million distinct CDR3 sequences; 35% to 40% are singletons. Ten or more counts support this clonotype. Its cognate antigen is unknown. This CDR3 has 14 residues. The V end was cut by 3 bases, the J end by 6 bases, with 14 bases between. CDR1 is SGHTA and CDR2 is FQGNSA in the germline V gene.

Source material: peripheral blood or thyroid tissue (not recorded which). The V call is TRBV7-2, the J call TRBJ2-5; perhaps TRBD2 as D (5 bases). This clonotype originated in an adult man with Graves' hyperthyroidism. CDR3 sequence: CASSFESSSQTQYF. CDR3 nucleotide sequence: TGTGCCAGCAGCTTCGAGTCTAGCTCCCAGACCCAGTACTTC.